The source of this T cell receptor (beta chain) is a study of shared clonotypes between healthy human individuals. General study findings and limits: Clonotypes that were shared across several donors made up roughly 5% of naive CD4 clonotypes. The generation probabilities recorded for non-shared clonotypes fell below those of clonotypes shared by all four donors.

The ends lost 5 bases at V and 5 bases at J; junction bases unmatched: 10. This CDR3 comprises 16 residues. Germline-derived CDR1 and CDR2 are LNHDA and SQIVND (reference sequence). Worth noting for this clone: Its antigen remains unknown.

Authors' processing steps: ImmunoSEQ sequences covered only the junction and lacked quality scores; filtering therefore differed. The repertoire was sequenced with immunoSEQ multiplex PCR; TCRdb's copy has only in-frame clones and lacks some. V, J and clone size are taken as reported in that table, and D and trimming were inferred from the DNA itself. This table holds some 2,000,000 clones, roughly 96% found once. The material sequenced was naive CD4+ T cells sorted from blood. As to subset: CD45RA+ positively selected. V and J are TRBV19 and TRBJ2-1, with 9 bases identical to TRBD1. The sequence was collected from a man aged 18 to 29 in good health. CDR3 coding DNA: TGTGCCAGTAGTCCCTTCTCGGGACAGGGAAACAATGAGCAGTTCTTC. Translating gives CASSPFSGQGNNEQFF.